Listed below are T cell receptor beta chains from one sample, sequenced in a study of T-cell memory formation after mild COVID-19. TCRdb redid the calling of the 5' RACE reads with MiXCR, one entry per CDR3 protein. The profile shows more than 200,000 distinct CDR3 sequences, about 16% of them singletons. What was sequenced was PBMCs or a T cell subset sorted from them (not recorded which). The receptors shown here come from a man in his late teens or twenties who had mild COVID-19 (a few samples of this study predate the infection). Cell type and time point are not known. CDR3s include the opening cysteine and the closing phenylalanine or tryptophan. The D gene is left open where the match is weak. Clone size, where shown, is once, few, many, or a class for clones that have expanded.

J gene: TRBJ2-3; V gene: TRBV5-1; D gene: NA; clone size: many; CDR3 DNA: TGCGCCAGCAGCTTGAGGACGGGGGCAGATACGCAGTATTTT; CDR3 protein: CASSLRTGADTQYF
J gene: TRBJ2-1; V gene: TRBV5-1; D gene: NA; clone size: few; CDR3 DNA: TGCGCCAGCAGCTTGGCACAGGCAAATGAGCAGTTCTTC; CDR3 protein: CASSLAQANEQFF
J gene: TRBJ1-1; V gene: TRBV5-8; D gene: NA; clone size: few; CDR3 DNA: TGTGCCAGCAGCTTGGAGCCCGGGAACACTGAAGCTTTCTTT; CDR3 protein: CASSLEPGNTEAFF
J gene: TRBJ2-5; V gene: TRBV7-2; D gene: NA; clone size: NA; CDR3 DNA: TGTGCCAGCAGCTTAGGTCGGGGCGGGACCCAGTACTTC; CDR3 protein: CASSLGRGGTQYF
J gene: TRBJ2-1; V gene: TRBV29-1; D gene: NA; clone size: NA; CDR3 DNA: TGCAGCGTCGATTCTTCGGCAGGCAATGAGCAGTTCTTC; CDR3 protein: CSVDSSAGNEQFF
J gene: TRBJ2-2; V gene: TRBV6-5; D gene: TRBD2; clone size: NA; CDR3 DNA: TGTGCCAGCCGTGGACTAGCGTCCACCGGGGAGCTGTTTTTT; CDR3 protein: CASRGLASTGELFF
J gene: TRBJ2-5; V gene: TRBV20-1; D gene: NA; clone size: few; CDR3 DNA: TGCAGTGCTACTCCGGGACGTAAGGAGGAGACCCAGTACTTC; CDR3 protein: CSATPGRKEETQYF
J gene: TRBJ1-6; V gene: TRBV6-2/TRBV6-3; D gene: TRBD1; clone size: NA; CDR3 DNA: TGTGCCAGCAAGGGGACAGGGAGTAGGCCCATCCACTTT; CDR3 protein: CASKGTGSRPIHF
J gene: TRBJ1-2; V gene: TRBV7-9; D gene: NA; clone size: NA; CDR3 DNA: TGTGCCAGCAGCTTAGATCCAGGGACGGACACTTATGGCTACACCTTC; CDR3 protein: CASSLDPGTDTYGYTF
J gene: TRBJ1-1; V gene: TRBV4-1; D gene: NA; clone size: few; CDR3 DNA: TGCGCCAGCAGCCACCTAACAGGTGGTAGGGACACTGAAGCTTTCTTT; CDR3 protein: CASSHLTGGRDTEAFF
J gene: TRBJ1-3; V gene: TRBV10-3; D gene: NA; clone size: few; CDR3 DNA: TGTGCCATCAGTGATGTAAACTCTGGAAACACCATATATTTT; CDR3 protein: CAISDVNSGNTIYF
J gene: TRBJ2-2; V gene: TRBV7-3; D gene: NA; clone size: few; CDR3 DNA: TGTGCCAGCAGCCCAAGTGGGCTAGCCGGGGAGCTGTTTTTT; CDR3 protein: CASSPSGLAGELFF
J gene: TRBJ2-2; V gene: TRBV5-6; D gene: NA; clone size: NA; CDR3 DNA: TGTGCCAGCAGCTTTCAGGGCCACAACACCGGGGAGCTGTTTTTT; CDR3 protein: CASSFQGHNTGELFF
J gene: TRBJ1-2; V gene: TRBV4-1; D gene: NA; clone size: NA; CDR3 DNA: TGCGCCAGCAGCCACCCCCAGGGCGCGAGCTATGGCTACACCTTC; CDR3 protein: CASSHPQGASYGYTF
J gene: TRBJ2-5; V gene: TRBV20-1; D gene: NA; clone size: NA; CDR3 DNA: TGCAGTGCTAGACCCTTCGAAGGGGGAACTCGAGAGACCCAGTACTTC; CDR3 protein: CSARPFEGGTRETQYF
J gene: TRBJ2-3; V gene: TRBV7-9; D gene: NA; clone size: few; CDR3 DNA: TGTGCCAGCAGCTTAGGGTTTGAGGGAACGCAGTATTTT; CDR3 protein: CASSLGFEGTQYF
J gene: TRBJ2-7; V gene: TRBV7-2; D gene: TRBD2; clone size: few; CDR3 DNA: TGTGCCAGCAGCTTCCTAGCGGGCTACGAGCAGTACTTC; CDR3 protein: CASSFLAGYEQYF
J gene: TRBJ2-7; V gene: TRBV5-6; D gene: NA; clone size: NA; CDR3 DNA: TGTGCCAGCAGCTTGTCTGCAGGACTGAGCTCCTACGAGCAGTACTTC; CDR3 protein: CASSLSAGLSSYEQYF
J gene: TRBJ2-5; V gene: TRBV20-1; D gene: TRBD1; clone size: NA; CDR3 DNA: TGCAGTGCTAGAGAGACAGGGGGTCGAGAGACCCAGTACTTC; CDR3 protein: CSARETGGRETQYF
J gene: TRBJ1-2; V gene: TRBV18; D gene: NA; clone size: NA; CDR3 DNA: TGTGCCAGCTCACCTCTCGGACTTAACTATGGCTACACCTTC; CDR3 protein: CASSPLGLNYGYTF
J gene: TRBJ2-7; V gene: TRBV7-2; D gene: NA; clone size: NA; CDR3 DNA: TGTGCCAGCAGCTTACCCGGATACTACGAGCAGTACTTC; CDR3 protein: CASSLPGYYEQYF
J gene: TRBJ1-2; V gene: TRBV5-1; D gene: NA; clone size: few; CDR3 DNA: TGCGCCAGCAGCTTGGAAGGCCAAGATGGCTACACCTTC; CDR3 protein: CASSLEGQDGYTF
J gene: TRBJ2-5; V gene: TRBV27; D gene: TRBD2; clone size: once; CDR3 DNA: TGTGCCAGCAGTCCGGCCCCGACTAGCAAAAAACACCAAGAGACCCAGTACTTC; CDR3 protein: CASSPAPTSKKHQETQYF
J gene: TRBJ1-5; V gene: TRBV5-1; D gene: NA; clone size: NA; CDR3 DNA: TGCGCCAGCAGCTTGGAGGGGGTGAATCAGCCCCAGCATTTT; CDR3 protein: CASSLEGVNQPQHF
J gene: TRBJ1-2; V gene: TRBV2; D gene: TRBD1; clone size: few; CDR3 DNA: TGTGCCAGCAGCGCGGGACAGGGGAGAGGTGGCTACACCTTC; CDR3 protein: CASSAGQGRGGYTF
J gene: TRBJ1-3; V gene: TRBV7-6; D gene: NA; clone size: NA; CDR3 DNA: TGTGCCAGCAGCCCCGTTTCAGTGTCCTCTGGAAACACCATATATTTT; CDR3 protein: CASSPVSVSSGNTIYF
J gene: TRBJ2-1; V gene: TRBV7-2; D gene: NA; clone size: NA; CDR3 DNA: TGTGCCAGCAGCCCCCGATTAGACACTGAATACTACAATGAGCAGTTCTTC; CDR3 protein: CASSPRLDTEYYNEQFF
J gene: TRBJ2-3; V gene: TRBV29-1; D gene: TRBD1; clone size: NA; CDR3 DNA: TGCAGCGTGGGGACAGGGGGACGAGATACGCAGTATTTT; CDR3 protein: CSVGTGGRDTQYF
J gene: TRBJ2-1; V gene: TRBV2; D gene: TRBD2; clone size: few; CDR3 DNA: TGTGCCAGCAGTGAGGAGCGGGGGCCGGGTTATGAGCAGTTCTTC; CDR3 protein: CASSEERGPGYEQFF
J gene: TRBJ2-3; V gene: TRBV6-5; D gene: NA; clone size: few; CDR3 DNA: TGTGCCAGCAGTAACCGACTAGGTAGTACGCAGTATTTT; CDR3 protein: CASSNRLGSTQYF
J gene: TRBJ2-6; V gene: TRBV7-2; D gene: NA; clone size: once; CDR3 DNA: TGTGCCAGCGGGGGGGCCGGGGCCAACGTCCTGACTTTC; CDR3 protein: CASGGAGANVLTF
J gene: TRBJ1-5; V gene: TRBV6-2/TRBV6-3; D gene: NA; clone size: NA; CDR3 DNA: TGTGCCAGCAGTGGGGGATATCAGCCCCAGCATTTT; CDR3 protein: CASSGGYQPQHF
J gene: TRBJ2-1; V gene: TRBV10-3; D gene: NA; clone size: few; CDR3 DNA: TGTGCCATCTCGGCGCTCGGGAGCTCCTACAATGAGCAGTTCTTC; CDR3 protein: CAISALGSSYNEQFF